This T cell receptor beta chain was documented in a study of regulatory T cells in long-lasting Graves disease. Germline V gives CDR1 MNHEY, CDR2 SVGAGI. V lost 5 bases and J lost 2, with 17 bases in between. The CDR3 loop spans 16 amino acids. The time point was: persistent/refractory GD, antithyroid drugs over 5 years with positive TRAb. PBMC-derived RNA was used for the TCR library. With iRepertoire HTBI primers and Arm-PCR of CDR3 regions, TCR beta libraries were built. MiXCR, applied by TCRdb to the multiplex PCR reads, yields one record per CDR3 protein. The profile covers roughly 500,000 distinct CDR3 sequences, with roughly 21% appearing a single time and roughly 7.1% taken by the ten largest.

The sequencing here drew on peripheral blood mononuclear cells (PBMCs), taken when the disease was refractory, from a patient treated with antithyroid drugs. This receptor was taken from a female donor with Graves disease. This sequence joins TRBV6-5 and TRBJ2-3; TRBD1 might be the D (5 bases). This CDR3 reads CASSAVGHHTTDTQYF. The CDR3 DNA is TGTGCCAGCAGTGCCGTCGGACACCATACCACAGATACGCAGTATTTT.